This TCR beta chain was retrieved from a study of OX40 agonist ivuxolimab in advanced cancers. General notes on the study: Ivuxolimab was an agonistic, fully human IgG2 monoclonal antibody directed against OX40 (CD134), a costimulatory receptor. A male proportion of roughly 80% and a mean age of 60 years, ranging from 23 to 79, were recorded for the dose-escalation cohort. Prior anti-PD-1, anti-PD-L1 or anti-CTLA-4 therapy was permitted, and approximately 41% of dose-escalation patients had received checkpoint inhibitors. Intravenous ivuxolimab was administered to patients every 2 weeks at six dose levels: 0.01, 0.1, 0.3, 1.5, 3 and 10 mg/kg. The monotherapy dose-escalation portion (N of about 50 patients) of the phase I ivuxolimab trial is reported in the paper. Of the approximately 50 patients in dose escalation, around 20 had hepatocellular carcinoma, around 15 had melanoma, 9 had renal cell carcinoma and 9 had head and neck cancer. The point of sequencing TCRbeta in the periphery was to test whether ivuxolimab changed TCR sequence diversity and drove clonal T-cell expansion. Partial responses occurred in three dose-escalation patients: two with cutaneous melanoma and one with hepatocellular carcinoma. Results and caveats for the whole study, not just this receptor: After ivuxolimab, more expanded clones were found on average in CD8+ T cells than in CD4+ T cells. The antigen specificity of the clonally expanded peripheral T cells was not determined. Low levels of normalized T-cell clonal expansion were also shown by some nonresponding patients. At doses of 0.1 to 3.0 mg/kg, clonal expansion of both CD4+ and CD8+ blood T cells was observed from baseline to week 6. In the 0.1-3.0 mg/kg groups, partial responders were among the patients with the lowest normalized peripheral clonal expansion, particularly in CD8+ T cells.

Patients with autoimmune disease history or receiving systemic immunosuppression were excluded from the trial. Peripheral blood for TCR sequencing was drawn from every dose cohort at baseline, at cycle 4 day 1 and at cycle 7 day 1. Samples came from an open-label, multicenter, first-in-human phase I dose-escalation trial of ivuxolimab. Adults with locally advanced or metastatic melanoma, renal cell carcinoma, hepatocellular carcinoma or head and neck squamous cell carcinoma were enrolled in the trial. Before TCR sequencing, CD4+ T cells and CD8+ T cells were sorted from peripheral blood as separate populations. V is pruned by 0 bases and J by 3 bases, leaving 3 bases of the junction without a gene match. CDR1 and CDR2, looked up from the germline V gene, are SGHRS and YFSETQ. The CDR3 contains 17 residues, cysteine and phenylalanine counted. Only the CDR3 portion is preserved as DNA: 51 bases, with reading frame beginning at the first base.

Details on this clone: Its antigen has not been determined. No base quality values were provided; no much bigger clone lies one nucleotide off. The sample contains more than one DNA sequence encoding this CDR3.

For sequencing of the TCRbeta CDR3 region, genomic DNA was extracted from the sorted cells. The immunoSEQ Assay was used for sequencing of TCRbeta CDR3 regions. The immuneACCESS repertoire file appears here via TCRdb, limited to in-frame rearrangements. These files lack a portion of the clones; in checked studies, under half of the deficit traces to unresolved V genes, and the cause of the others is not known. The sample table holds around 69,000 clones, of which roughly nine tenths were seen once. Jointly, the top ten make up around 4.1% of the sample. The receptor's source is an adult with an advanced solid tumor such as melanoma, head and neck, liver or kidney cancer. The chain is assembled from TRBV5-1 and TRBJ2-3, with TRBD2 matching 14 junction bases. The specimen comprised CD4+ or CD8+ T cells sorted from blood, sampled in a trial of the OX40 agonist ivuxolimab. The nucleotides are TGCGCCAGCAGCTTGGCCCGACTAGCGGGAGGGACAGATACGCAGTATTTT. The encoded protein is CASSLARLAGGTDTQYF.